This TCR beta chain appears in the sequencing data of a study of shared clonotypes between healthy human individuals. Study conclusions and caveats: What limited the represented genetic and exposure-history diversity was the small number of donors. In contrast to clonotypes shared by all four donors, non-shared clonotypes had lower generation probabilities.

Measured with immunoSEQ multiplex PCR; TCRdb has only the in-frame clones, and not every one. The sample carries around 550,000 clones, 90% to 96% recorded once. Partitioning of CD4+ cells yielded a CD45RA+ naive subset and a CD45RA-negative memory subset. A note on this clone: Its antigen remains unidentified.

The germline V and J ends were trimmed by 8 bases and 3 bases, with 13 bases remaining between them. From germline, CDR1 is LNHDA and CDR2 SQIVND (reference sequence). The CDR3 has 13 amino acids. The sequencing input was naive CD4+ T cells sorted from blood. As for subset: CD45RA+ positively selected. This TCR was sampled from a woman in her thirties in good health. This sequence joins TRBV19 and TRBJ1-1, with TRBD1 as a possible D gene (5 bases). The CDR3 region is CASWAGLYTEAFF. DNA of the CDR3: TGTGCCAGTTGGGCAGGGTTATACACTGAAGCTTTCTTT.